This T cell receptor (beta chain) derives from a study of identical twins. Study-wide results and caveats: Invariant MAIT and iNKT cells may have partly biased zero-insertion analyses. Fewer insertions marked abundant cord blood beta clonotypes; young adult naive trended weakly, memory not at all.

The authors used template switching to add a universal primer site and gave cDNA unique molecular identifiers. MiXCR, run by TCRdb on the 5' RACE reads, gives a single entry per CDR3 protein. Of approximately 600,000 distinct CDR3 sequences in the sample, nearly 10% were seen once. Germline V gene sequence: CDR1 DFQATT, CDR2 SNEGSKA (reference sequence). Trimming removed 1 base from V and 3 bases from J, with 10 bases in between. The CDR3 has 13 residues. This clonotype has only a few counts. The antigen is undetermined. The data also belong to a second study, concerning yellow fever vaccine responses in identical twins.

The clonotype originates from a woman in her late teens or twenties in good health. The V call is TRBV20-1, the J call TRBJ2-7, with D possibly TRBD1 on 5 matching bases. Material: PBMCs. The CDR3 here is CSARGEGDYEQYF. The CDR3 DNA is TGCAGTGCTAGAGGAGAAGGGGACTACGAGCAGTACTTC.